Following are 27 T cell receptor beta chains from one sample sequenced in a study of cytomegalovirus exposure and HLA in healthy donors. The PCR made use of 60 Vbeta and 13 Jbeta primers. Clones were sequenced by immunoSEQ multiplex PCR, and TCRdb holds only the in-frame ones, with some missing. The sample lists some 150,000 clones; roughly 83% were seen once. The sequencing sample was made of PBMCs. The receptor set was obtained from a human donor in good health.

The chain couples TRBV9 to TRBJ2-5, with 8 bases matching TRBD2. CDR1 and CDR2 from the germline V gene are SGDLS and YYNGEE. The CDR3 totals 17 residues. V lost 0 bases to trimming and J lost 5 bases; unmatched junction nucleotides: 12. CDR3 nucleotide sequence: TGTGCCAGCAGCGTAGCGTCCGGCGGGAGGAGCGGGGAGACCCAGTACTTC. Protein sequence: CASSVASGGRSGETQYF.

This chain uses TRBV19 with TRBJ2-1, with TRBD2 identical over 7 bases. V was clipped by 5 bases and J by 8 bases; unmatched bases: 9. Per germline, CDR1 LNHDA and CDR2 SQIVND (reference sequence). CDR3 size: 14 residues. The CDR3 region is CASSGVLASHEQFF. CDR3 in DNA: TGTGCCAGTAGTGGGGTACTAGCGAGCCATGAGCAGTTCTTC.

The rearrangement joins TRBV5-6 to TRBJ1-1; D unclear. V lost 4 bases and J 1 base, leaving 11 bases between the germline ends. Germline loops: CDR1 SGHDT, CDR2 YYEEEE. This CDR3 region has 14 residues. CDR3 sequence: CASSLPRGNTEAFF. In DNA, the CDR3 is TGTGCCAGCAGCCTCCCGCGAGGGAACACTGAAGCTTTCTTT.

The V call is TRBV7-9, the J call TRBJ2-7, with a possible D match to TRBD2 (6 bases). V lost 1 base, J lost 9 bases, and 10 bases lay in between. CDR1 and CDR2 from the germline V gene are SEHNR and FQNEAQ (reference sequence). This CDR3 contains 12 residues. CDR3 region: CASSLVGGRQYF. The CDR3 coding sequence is TGTGCCAGCAGCTTAGTAGGAGGGAGGCAGTACTTC.

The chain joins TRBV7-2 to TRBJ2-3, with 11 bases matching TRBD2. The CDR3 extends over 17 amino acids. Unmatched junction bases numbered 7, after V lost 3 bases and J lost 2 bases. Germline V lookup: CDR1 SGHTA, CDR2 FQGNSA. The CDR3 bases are TGTGCCAGCAGCTTGGCCGGGACTAGCGGAAACACAGATACGCAGTATTTT. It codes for CASSLAGTSGNTDTQYF.

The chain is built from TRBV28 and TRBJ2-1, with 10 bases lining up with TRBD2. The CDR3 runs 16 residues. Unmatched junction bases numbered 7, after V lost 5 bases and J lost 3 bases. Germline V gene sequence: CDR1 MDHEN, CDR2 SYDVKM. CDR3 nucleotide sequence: TGTGCCAGCAGTCGCTTAGCGGGAGGTCTCTACAATGAGCAGTTCTTC. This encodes CASSRLAGGLYNEQFF.

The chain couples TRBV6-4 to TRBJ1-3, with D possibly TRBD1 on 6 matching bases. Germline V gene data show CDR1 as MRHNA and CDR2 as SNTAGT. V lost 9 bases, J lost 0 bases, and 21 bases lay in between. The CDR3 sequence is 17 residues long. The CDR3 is CARQNLDSTNSGNTIYF. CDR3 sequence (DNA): TGTGCCAGACAAAATTTGGACAGTACGAACTCTGGAAACACCATATATTTT.

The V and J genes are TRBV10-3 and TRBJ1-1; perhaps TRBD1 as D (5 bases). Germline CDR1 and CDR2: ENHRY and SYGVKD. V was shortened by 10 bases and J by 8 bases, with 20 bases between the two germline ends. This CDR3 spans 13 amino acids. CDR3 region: CATAGASQTEAFF. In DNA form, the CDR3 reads TGTGCCACCGCTGGGGCCTCCCAAACCGAAGCTTTCTTT.

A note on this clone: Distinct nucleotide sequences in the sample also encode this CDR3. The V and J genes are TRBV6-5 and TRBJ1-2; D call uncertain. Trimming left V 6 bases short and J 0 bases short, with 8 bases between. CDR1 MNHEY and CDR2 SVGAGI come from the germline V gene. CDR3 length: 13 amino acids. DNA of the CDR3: TGTGCCAGCAGCCGACAAGCTAACTATGGCTACACCTTC. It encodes CASSRQANYGYTF.

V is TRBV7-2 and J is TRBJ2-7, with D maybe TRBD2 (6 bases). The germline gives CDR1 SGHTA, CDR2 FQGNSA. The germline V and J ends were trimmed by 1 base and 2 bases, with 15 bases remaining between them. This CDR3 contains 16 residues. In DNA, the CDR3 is TGTGCCAGCAGCTTAGGATCTTCGGGCGGGGCCTACGAGCAGTACTTC. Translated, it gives CASSLGSSGGAYEQYF.

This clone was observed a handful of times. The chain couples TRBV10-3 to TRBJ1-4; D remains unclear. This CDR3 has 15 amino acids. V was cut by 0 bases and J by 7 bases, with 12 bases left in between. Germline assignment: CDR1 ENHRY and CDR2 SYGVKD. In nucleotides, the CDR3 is TGTGCCATCAGTGAGTCTCGGGGATCTGGTGAAAAACTGTTTTTT. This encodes CAISESRGSGEKLFF.

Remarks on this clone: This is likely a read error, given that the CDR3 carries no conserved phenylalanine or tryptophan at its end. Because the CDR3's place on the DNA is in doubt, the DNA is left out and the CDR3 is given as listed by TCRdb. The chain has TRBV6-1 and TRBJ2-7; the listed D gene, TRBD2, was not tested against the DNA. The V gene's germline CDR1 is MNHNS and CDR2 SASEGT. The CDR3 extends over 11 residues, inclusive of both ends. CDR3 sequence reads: CASSGTSGNGI.

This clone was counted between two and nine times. CDR3 sequence reads: CASSPGFGYTF. The CDR3 DNA follows: TGTGCCAGCAGCCCAGGGTTTGGCTACACCTTC. The chain couples TRBV6-5 to TRBJ1-2; D is possibly TRBD1 (5 bases). Trimming took 6 bases from V and 7 from J, leaving 9 bases between them. Germline values: CDR1 MNHEY, CDR2 SVGAGI. CDR3 size: 11 residues.

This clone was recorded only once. The CDR3 DNA follows: TGTGCCAGCAGCCAAGACTGGGCAGCCTACGAGCAGTACTTC. Protein: CASSQDWAAYEQYF. The J gene is TRBJ2-7, the V gene TRBV14; D ambiguous. The V gene lost 0 bases and the J gene lost 2 bases, with 8 bases spanning the gap. The CDR3 runs to 14 residues. From germline, CDR1 is SGHDN and CDR2 FVKESK. Supplemented by reference TRBV14 and TRBJ2-7, the full variable domain reads EAGVTQFPSHSVIEKGQTVTLRCDPISGHDNLYWYRRVMGKEIKFLLHFVKESKQDESGMPNNRFLAERTGGTYSTLKVQPAELEDSGVYFCASSQDWAAYEQYFGPGTRLTVT.

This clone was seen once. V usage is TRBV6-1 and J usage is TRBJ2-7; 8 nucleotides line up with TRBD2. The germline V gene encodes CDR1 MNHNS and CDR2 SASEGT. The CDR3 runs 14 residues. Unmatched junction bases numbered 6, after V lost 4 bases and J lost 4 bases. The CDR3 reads CASSAGLVSYEQYF. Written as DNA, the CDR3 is TGTGCCAGCAGTGCGGGACTAGTCTCTTACGAGCAGTACTTC.

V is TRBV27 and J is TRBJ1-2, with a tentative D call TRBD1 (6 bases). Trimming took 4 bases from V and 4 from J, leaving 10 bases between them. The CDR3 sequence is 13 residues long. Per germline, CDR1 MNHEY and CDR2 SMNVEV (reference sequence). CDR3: CASSSGVTYGYTF. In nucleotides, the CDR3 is TGTGCCAGCAGTTCAGGGGTAACCTATGGCTACACCTTC.

CDR3 bases: TGTGCCAGCAGTTACCTCCCCCAGGGGGCTTCTGGCTACACCTTC. This translates into CASSYLPQGASGYTF. The rearrangement uses TRBV6-5 and TRBJ1-2, with 8 bases identical to TRBD1. The ends lost 2 bases at V and 7 bases at J; junction bases unmatched: 9. The germline CDR1 and CDR2 sequences are MNHEY and SVGAGI. The CDR3 runs 15 residues.

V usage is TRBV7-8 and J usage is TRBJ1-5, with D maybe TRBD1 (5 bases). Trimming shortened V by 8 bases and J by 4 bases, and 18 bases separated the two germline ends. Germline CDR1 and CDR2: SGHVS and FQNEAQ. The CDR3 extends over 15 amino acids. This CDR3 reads CASAPGKASNQPQHF. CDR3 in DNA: TGTGCCAGCGCACCAGGGAAGGCGTCAAATCAGCCCCAGCATTTT.

The CDR3, as DNA: TGTGCCAGCAGCCCCCGACAGGGCTATCAGCCCCAGCATTTT. The encoded protein is CASSPRQGYQPQHF. The rearrangement joins TRBV11-3 to TRBJ1-5, with TRBD1 matching over 7 bases. The V gene end was trimmed by 5 bases and the J gene end by 5 bases; junction bases not matched to a gene: 6. The CDR3 totals 14 residues. CDR1 and CDR2 from the germline V gene are SGHNT and YENEEA.

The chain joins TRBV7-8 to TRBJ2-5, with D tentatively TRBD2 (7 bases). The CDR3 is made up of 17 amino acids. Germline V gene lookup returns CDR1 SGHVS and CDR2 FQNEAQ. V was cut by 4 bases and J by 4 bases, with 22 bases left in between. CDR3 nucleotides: TGTGCCAGCAGCTGGAGGGGGGGGCGGGAGATAAGAGAGACCCAGTACTTC. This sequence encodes CASSWRGGREIRETQYF.

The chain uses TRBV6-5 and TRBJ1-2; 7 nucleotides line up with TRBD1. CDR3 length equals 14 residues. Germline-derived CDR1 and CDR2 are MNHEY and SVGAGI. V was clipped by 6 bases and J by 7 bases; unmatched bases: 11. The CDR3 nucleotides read TGTGCCAGCAGCCCAGAGGGAGCAGGGGGTGGCTACACCTTC. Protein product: CASSPEGAGGGYTF.

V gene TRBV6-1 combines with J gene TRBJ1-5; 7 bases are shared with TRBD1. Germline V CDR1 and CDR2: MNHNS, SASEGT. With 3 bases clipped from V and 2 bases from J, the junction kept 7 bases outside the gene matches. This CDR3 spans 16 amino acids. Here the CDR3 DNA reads TGTGCCAGCAGTGAGGGGATCGGGACAGGCAATCAGCCCCAGCATTTT. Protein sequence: CASSEGIGTGNQPQHF.

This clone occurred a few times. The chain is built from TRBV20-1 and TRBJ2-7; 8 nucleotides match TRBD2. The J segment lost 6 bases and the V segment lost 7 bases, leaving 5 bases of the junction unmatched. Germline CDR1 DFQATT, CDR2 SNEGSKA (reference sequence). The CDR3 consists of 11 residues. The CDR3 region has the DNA TGCAGTGTAGTAGCGGGGTCCGAGCAGTACTTC. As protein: CSVVAGSEQYF.

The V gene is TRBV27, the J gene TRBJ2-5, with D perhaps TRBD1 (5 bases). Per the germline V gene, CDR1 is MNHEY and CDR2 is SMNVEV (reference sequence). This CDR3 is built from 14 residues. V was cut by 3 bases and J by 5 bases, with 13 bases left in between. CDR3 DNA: TGTGCCAGCAGTTTTCAGGGTTTATGGGAGACCCAGTACTTC. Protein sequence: CASSFQGLWETQYF.

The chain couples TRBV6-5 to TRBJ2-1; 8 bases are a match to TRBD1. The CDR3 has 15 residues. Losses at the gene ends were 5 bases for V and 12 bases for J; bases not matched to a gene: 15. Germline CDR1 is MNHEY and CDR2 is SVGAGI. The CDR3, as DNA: TGTGCCAGCAGTCGAAACGACCCCGGACAGGGCCGGCAGTTCTTC. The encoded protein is CASSRNDPGQGRQFF.

CDR3 loop: CASSPAPQREVYEQYF. CDR3 nucleotides: TGTGCCAGTAGTCCCGCCCCCCAGCGGGAGGTATACGAGCAGTACTTC. The chain uses TRBV19 and TRBJ2-7; 9 bases are shared with TRBD2. The J segment lost 4 bases and the V segment lost 5 bases, leaving 12 bases of the junction unmatched. The germline gives CDR1 LNHDA, CDR2 SQIVND (reference sequence). The CDR3 spans 16 residues.

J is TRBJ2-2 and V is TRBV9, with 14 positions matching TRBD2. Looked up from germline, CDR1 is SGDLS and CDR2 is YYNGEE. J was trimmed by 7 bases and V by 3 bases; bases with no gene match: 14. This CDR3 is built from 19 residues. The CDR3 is CASSGPQGLAGDLGGELFF. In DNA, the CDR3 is TGTGCCAGCAGCGGGCCACAGGGACTAGCGGGAGATTTGGGCGGGGAGCTGTTTTTT.